One sample yielded the 2 T cell receptor beta chains listed below, sequenced in a study of early T cells in non-severe SARS-CoV-2 infection. MiXCR was run by TCRdb on the 5' RACE reads, yielding one entry per CDR3 protein. The sample has tens of thousands of distinct CDR3 sequences; around a sixth are singletons. What was sequenced was whole blood. All receptors come from an adult who was a healthcare worker with PCR-confirmed SARS-CoV-2 infection or an uninfected control (not recorded which).

The V call is TRBV6-2 or TRBV6-3, the J call TRBJ1-6; 7 bases are shared with TRBD1. CDR1 is MNHEY and CDR2 is SVGEGT in the germline V gene. Trimming at V came to 6 bases and at J to 10 bases, leaving 12 bases not matched to a gene. The CDR3 is made up of 15 amino acids. The CDR3 loop reads CASSLDRVEASPLHF. Written as DNA, the CDR3 is TGTGCCAGCAGCCTTGACAGGGTCGAGGCATCACCCCTCCACTTT.

This clonotype was seen repeatedly, ten times or more. CDR3 region: CSVENYRGQGGYTF. The CDR3 DNA is TGCAGCGTTGAAAATTACAGGGGGCAGGGTGGCTACACCTTC. This chain connects TRBV29-1 to TRBJ1-2; 9 nucleotides line up with TRBD1. The germline CDR1 and CDR2 sequences are SQVTM and ANQGSEA. The CDR3 loop spans 14 amino acids. With V trimmed by 2 bases and J by 7 bases, 8 bases remained unmatched.